A selection of T cell receptor beta chains follows, all from one sample in a study of vaccination effects on CD4 cells after COVID-19. Some clones are missing from TCRdb's copy, which holds only in-frame ones; the method was immunoSEQ multiplex PCR. The top ten hold 3% to 4% of the sample, which has just under 65,000 clones, approximately 75% seen once. Antigens of these TCRs are unknown. The sequencing used CD4+ T cells from PBMCs cultured with HCoV-OC43 spike peptides, collected before COVID-19 vaccination. These receptors all stem from a human donor who received a COVID-19 vaccine. Both conserved end residues are part of each CDR3. D genes are given only for firm matches. A row's size may be missing; if present it is once, few, many or a size class.

D	size	V	J	CDR3	DNA
-	-	TRBV3-1/TRBV3-2	TRBJ1-4	CASSPSQGTTNEKLFF	TGTGCCAGCAGCCCCTCCCAGGGAACAACTAATGAAAAACTGTTTTTT
TRBD2	-	TRBV7-8	TRBJ2-4	CASSRSGGQNIQYF	TGTGCCAGCAGCCGTTCGGGGGGTCAAAACATTCAGTACTTC
-	few	TRBV5-6	TRBJ1-2	CASSFNYGYTF	TGTGCCAGCAGCTTTAACTATGGCTACACCTTC
TRBD1	-	TRBV5-6	TRBJ1-6	CASRGQGSSPLHF	TGTGCCAGCAGAGGACAGGGGAGTTCACCCCTCCACTTT
-	-	TRBV19	TRBJ1-1	CASNERPGVNTEAFF	TGTGCCAGTAATGAGAGACCAGGGGTGAACACTGAAGCTTTCTTT
-	-	TRBV19	TRBJ2-2	CASSNRGELFF	TGTGCCAGTAGTAACAGGGGGGAGCTGTTTTTT
TRBD1	few	TRBV6-2/TRBV6-3	TRBJ1-2	CASTPAGQGWNYGYTF	TGTGCCAGCACCCCTGCGGGACAGGGGTGGAACTATGGCTACACCTTC
-	-	TRBV9	TRBJ1-1	CASSVVPGASTEAFF	TGTGCCAGCAGCGTAGTACCGGGGGCAAGCACTGAAGCTTTCTTT
-	-	TRBV6-5	TRBJ1-4	CASSNLMNEKLFF	TGTGCCAGCAGTAACCTCATGAATGAAAAACTGTTTTTT
-	-	TRBV29-1	TRBJ1-1	CSVEMGKAEAFF	TGCAGCGTTGAAATGGGGAAGGCTGAAGCTTTCTTT
TRBD1	-	TRBV7-2	TRBJ1-2	CASSPDRNYGYTF	TGTGCCAGCAGCCCGGACAGGAACTATGGCTACACCTTC
-	few	TRBV7-2	TRBJ1-1	CASSKQGRTEAFF	TGTGCCAGCAGCAAACAGGGTCGCACTGAAGCTTTCTTT
-	few	TRBV19	TRBJ1-5	CASSMRVGGNQPQHF	TGTGCCAGTAGTATGAGAGTAGGAGGTAATCAGCCCCAGCATTTT
-	-	TRBV10-2	TRBJ1-1	CASSELGDTEAFF	TGCGCCAGCAGTGAGCTAGGGGACACTGAAGCTTTCTTT
TRBD2	-	TRBV28	TRBJ2-3	CASSNSGGYEDTQYF	TGTGCCAGCAGTAATAGCGGGGGGTATGAAGATACGCAGTATTTT
-	-	TRBV7-8	TRBJ1-3	CASSSGPDRTIYF	TGTGCCAGCAGCTCAGGGCCTGATCGCACCATATATTTT
-	-	TRBV7-8	TRBJ1-3	CASSLVGLTTIYF	TGTGCCAGCAGCTTAGTAGGATTAACCACCATATATTTT
-	-	TRBV19	TRBJ2-1	CASRVDRNSYNEQFF	TGTGCCAGTAGAGTGGACAGAAATTCATACAATGAGCAGTTCTTC
TRBD2	-	TRBV3-1/TRBV3-2	TRBJ2-1	CASSQGTSGVAYNEQFF	TGTGCCAGCAGCCAAGGGACTAGCGGGGTGGCCTACAATGAGCAGTTCTTC
-	-	TRBV5-1	TRBJ1-4	CASSLEWTNEKLFF	TGCGCCAGCAGCTTGGAATGGACTAATGAAAAACTGTTTTTT
-	once	TRBV6-4	TRBJ2-3	CASSDRAGDTQYF	TGTGCCAGCAGTGATCGAGCCGGAGATACGCAGTATTTT